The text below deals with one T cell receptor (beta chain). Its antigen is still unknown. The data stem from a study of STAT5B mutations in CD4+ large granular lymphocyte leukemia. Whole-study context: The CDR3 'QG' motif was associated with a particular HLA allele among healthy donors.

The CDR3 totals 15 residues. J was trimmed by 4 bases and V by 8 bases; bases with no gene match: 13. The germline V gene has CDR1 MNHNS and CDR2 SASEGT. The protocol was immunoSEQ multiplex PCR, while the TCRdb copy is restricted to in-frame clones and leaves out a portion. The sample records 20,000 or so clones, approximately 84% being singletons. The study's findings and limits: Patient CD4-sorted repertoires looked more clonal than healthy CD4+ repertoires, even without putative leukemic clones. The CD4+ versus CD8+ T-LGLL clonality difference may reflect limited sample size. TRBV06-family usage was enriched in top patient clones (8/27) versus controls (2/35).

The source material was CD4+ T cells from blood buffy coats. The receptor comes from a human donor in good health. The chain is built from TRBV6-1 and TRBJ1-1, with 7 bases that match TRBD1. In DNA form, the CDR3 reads TGTGCCAGCGTATACCTGACAGGGTTGGGCACTGAAGCTTTCTTT. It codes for CASVYLTGLGTEAFF.